This record concerns one T cell receptor (beta chain) sequence. As yet, its antigen is unknown. 60 Vbeta and 13 Jbeta primers were used in PCR. The protocol was immunoSEQ multiplex PCR, while the TCRdb copy is restricted to in-frame clones and leaves out a portion. The repertoire holds fewer than 200,000 clones, about three quarters seen once, with 1.3% to 1.5% in the top ten. V lost 2 bases and J lost 4, with 12 bases in between. The CDR3 contains 15 residues. Germline V gene lookup returns CDR1 SEHNR and CDR2 FQNEAQ (reference sequence). The data stem from a study of cytomegalovirus exposure and HLA in healthy donors. Whole-study context: Drawn from HLA-typed donors, about 85 million unique TCRs were held in an early data release. Findings of the study overall: Later examination showed HLA-associated TCR beta chains had greater clonal expansion than equally common others. TCR beta chains numbering some 160 were designated cytomegalovirus-associated. The authors assumed roughly uniform sequencing depth across donors for presence/absence analyses.

The genes are TRBV7-9 and TRBJ2-1; perhaps TRBD2 as D (5 bases). The sequenced material came from PBMCs. This receptor was obtained from a man in his late teens or twenties in good health and CMV-seronegative. CDR3 nucleotide sequence: TGTGCCAGCAGCTTAATGACGGGATCGTACAATGAGCAGTTCTTC. This sequence encodes CASSLMTGSYNEQFF.